The source of this T cell receptor beta chain is a study of graft-versus-host responses after intestinal transplantation. Turning to the study itself: Anti-thymocyte globulin induction preceded two to three years of tacrolimus and steroid maintenance in all recipients. Study outcomes and limitations: The presence of high graft-versus-host to host-versus-graft clonal ratios in allografts characterized patients with graft-donor T cell macrochimerism. There was an association between peak levels of circulating GvH clones and early post-transplant HvG declines.

This CDR3 has 16 residues. Per germline, CDR1 MNHEY and CDR2 SMNVEV (reference sequence). With regard to this clone: Its antigen remains unidentified. Compared with germline, one end of the junction differs, possibly owing to a read error.

TCRdb's copy holds only in-frame clones and misses some; the assay was immunoSEQ multiplex PCR. This table has approximately 85,000 clones, 75% to 95% appearing once. The input for sequencing was unstimulated CD8+ T cells sorted from spleen or lymph node cells, taken before transplant. This TCR was recovered from a human donor who was the organ donor for an intestinal transplant. The chain uses TRBV27 and TRBJ2-1, with TRBD2 as a possible D gene (6 bases). The CDR3 DNA reads TGTGCCTGCAGTTTATCTTCCGGGAGCCCCTACAATGAGCAGTTCTTC. Protein sequence: CACSLSSGSPYNEQFF.